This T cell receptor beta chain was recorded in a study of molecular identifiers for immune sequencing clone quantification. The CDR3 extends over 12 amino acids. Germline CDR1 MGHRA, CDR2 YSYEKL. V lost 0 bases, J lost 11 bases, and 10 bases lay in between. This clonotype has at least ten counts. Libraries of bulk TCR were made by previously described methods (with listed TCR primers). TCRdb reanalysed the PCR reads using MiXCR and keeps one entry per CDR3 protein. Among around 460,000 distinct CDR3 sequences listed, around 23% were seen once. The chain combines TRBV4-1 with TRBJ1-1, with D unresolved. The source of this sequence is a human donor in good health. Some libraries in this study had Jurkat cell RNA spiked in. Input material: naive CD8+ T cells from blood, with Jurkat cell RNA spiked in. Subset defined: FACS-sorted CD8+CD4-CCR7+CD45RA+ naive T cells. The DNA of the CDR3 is TGCGCCAGCAGCCAAGATGGGGTTGAGGCTTTCTTT. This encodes CASSQDGVEAFF.